In this sample, the clone carrying this T cell receptor beta chain turned up a few times. What it binds is unknown. Clones were sequenced by immunoSEQ multiplex PCR, and TCRdb holds only the in-frame ones, with some missing. This table has roughly 140,000 clones, 90% appearing once. The source of the sample is a study of T cell responses to AZD1222 COVID-19 vaccine. Study-wide results and limits: Epitopes outside B.1.351 and B.1.1.7 mutated regions reportedly drew nearly half of spike TCRs. Donors skewed white British and female; clonal diversity was possibly underestimated.

The CDR3 is made up of 11 amino acids. CDR1 is DFQATT, CDR2 SNEGSKA, per germline (reference sequence). V lost 4 bases and J lost 2, with 6 bases in between. This TCR came from an adult in good health. Sequences were derived from peripheral blood, sampled on day 0 of AZD1222 vaccination. The gene calls are TRBV20-1 and TRBJ2-7; a weak D match, TRBD2 (6 bases). Written as DNA, the CDR3 is TGCAGTGCTACTAGCGCCTACGAGCAGTACTTC. Protein: CSATSAYEQYF.